The 15 T cell receptor beta chains in this list originate from one sample, sequenced in a study of persistence of HIV-infected CD4 T cells (dated by TCRdb to the early 2020s). The sample's treatment or condition, from its label and the paper: suppressive antiretroviral therapy. A pool of overlapping HIV-1 Gag 15-mer peptides was used at about 0.96 ug per peptide per mL for cell stimulation. Memory CD4+ T cells that did not respond, being CD40L-negative, CD69-negative and CD45RO-high, were sorted as memory populations depleted of antigen-responding cells. These receptors are not linked to any known antigen. The immunoSEQ hsTCRB assay version 4 in survey mode was used to sequence TCRbeta repertoires from genomic DNA. TCRdb limited this immuneACCESS table to in-frame rearrangements with V and J called. A share of clones is missing; checked studies link under half to unresolved V genes, and the rest is unexplained. This sample lists about 36,000 clones; over 65% were detected once. Jointly, the top ten make up 5.4% of the sample.

The source was cultured CD4+ T cells from PBMCs, collected from a patient who received antiretroviral therapy. The meaning of the sample's cell subset or site label: CD40L-CD69- CD45RO-high memory CD4 T cells not responding to Gag peptides. The source is an adult with HIV. The donor label of this sample is uncertain.

This chain connects TRBV4-2 to TRBJ2-3; possibly TRBD2 for D (6 bases). V lost 0 bases, J lost 1 base, and 11 bases lay in between. The CDR3 sequence is 16 residues long. Germline CDR1 and CDR2: LGHNA and YNFKEQ. The CDR3 DNA sequence: TGTGCCAGCAGCCAAGATGGGCGGGGTCGCACAGATACGCAGTATTTT. It encodes CASSQDGRGRTDTQYF.

This clone was seen only once. This rearrangement joins TRBV9 to TRBJ2-3; 10 bases are shared with TRBD2. Germline values: CDR1 SGDLS, CDR2 YYNGEE. The length of the CDR3 is 23 residues. V dropped 0 bases and J dropped 0; count of bases not matched to a gene: 22. CDR3 sequence: CASSVATGGLSGGAAGSTDTQYF. In DNA form, the CDR3 reads TGTGCCAGCAGCGTAGCTACTGGGGGCCTCAGCGGGGGGGCCGCAGGAAGCACAGATACGCAGTATTTT.

The gene calls are TRBV7-2 and TRBJ1-5; D is ambiguous. This CDR3 comprises 16 residues. V shed 4 bases and J shed 2 bases, with 15 bases lying between them. The germline V gene encodes CDR1 SGHTA and CDR2 FQGNSA. The CDR3 loop is CASSSSSQYGNQPQHF. DNA of the CDR3: TGTGCCAGCAGCTCAAGTTCACAGTACGGCAATCAGCCCCAGCATTTT.

The chain couples TRBV14 to TRBJ1-4; perhaps TRBD1 as D (6 bases). The CDR3 runs 16 residues. The germline CDR1 and CDR2 sequences are SGHDN and FVKESK. The V gene lost 0 bases and the J gene lost 3 bases, with 11 bases spanning the gap. The CDR3 sequence: CASSQDYRAANEKLFF. For the CDR3, the DNA is TGTGCCAGCAGCCAAGATTACAGGGCAGCTAATGAAAAACTGTTTTTT.

This chain joins TRBV19 and TRBJ2-3; 11 nucleotides line up with TRBD2. CDR1 and CDR2 (germline): LNHDA, SQIVND (reference sequence). V shed 5 bases and J 2 bases; nucleotides not matched to a gene: 3. The CDR3 contains 15 residues. DNA of the CDR3: TGTGCCAGTAGTTTACTAGCGGGGGTCACAGATACGCAGTATTTT. It encodes CASSLLAGVTDTQYF. Full variable domain (missing parts from reference TRBV19 and TRBJ2-3): DGGITQSPKYLFRKEGQNVTLSCEQNLNHDAMYWYRQDPGQGLRLIYYSQIVNDFQKGDIAEGYSVSREKKESFPLTVTSAQKNPTAFYLCASSLLAGVTDTQYFGPGTRLTVL.

This chain links TRBV28 with TRBJ1-3; 7 nucleotides match TRBD1. Germline CDR1 reads MDHEN; CDR2 reads SYDVKM. This CDR3 is built from 15 residues. J was trimmed by 4 bases and V by 2 bases; bases with no gene match: 5. The CDR3 loop reads CASSLTPGQGNTIYF. CDR3 in DNA: TGTGCCAGCAGTTTAACCCCGGGACAGGGAAACACCATATATTTT.

This clone appeared a few times. This chain joins TRBV19 and TRBJ2-7; no clear D. The V end was cut by 6 bases, the J end by 0 bases, with 12 bases between. Looked up from germline, CDR1 is LNHDA and CDR2 is SQIVND (reference sequence). The CDR3 spans 14 residues. This CDR3 is CASSPGRSSYEQYF. CDR3 in DNA: TGTGCCAGTAGCCCTGGACGGAGCTCCTACGAGCAGTACTTC.

V gene TRBV6-5 combines with J gene TRBJ1-2; 9 nucleotides agree with TRBD1. Trimming cost V 0 bases and J 6 bases; bases outside gene matches: 2. The CDR3 totals 14 residues. The germline CDR1 and CDR2 sequences are MNHEY and SVGAGI. Here the CDR3 DNA reads TGTGCCAGCAGTTACTCGGGACAGGGAAATGGCTACACCTTC. Protein: CASSYSGQGNGYTF.

The chain has TRBV6-5 and TRBJ1-4; tentatively, D is TRBD1 (6 bases). Germline CDR1 MNHEY, CDR2 SVGAGI. This CDR3 is built from 15 residues. V was pared by 0 bases and J by 6 bases, with 11 bases between. The CDR3 protein is CASSYSNQGYEKLFF. The DNA of the CDR3 is TGTGCCAGCAGTTACTCCAATCAGGGGTATGAAAAACTGTTTTTT.

The V call is TRBV28, the J call TRBJ1-1; 7 bases map to TRBD1. The CDR3 extends over 12 amino acids. The V gene end was trimmed by 8 bases and the J gene end by 6 bases; junction bases not matched to a gene: 6. Germline V lookup: CDR1 MDHEN, CDR2 SYDVKM. CDR3 coding DNA: TGTGCCAGCCGGGACAGTCCGGCTGAAGCTTTCTTT. The encoded protein is CASRDSPAEAFF.

The gene calls are TRBV7-8 and TRBJ2-3, with D tentatively TRBD2 (5 bases). The CDR3 totals 16 residues. Germline V gene sequence: CDR1 SGHVS, CDR2 FQNEAQ. Trimming pared 5 bases from V and 3 bases from J, leaving 18 bases between. CDR3 sequence: CASSGGDGIGTDTQYF. CDR3 sequence (DNA): TGTGCCAGCAGCGGCGGCGACGGGATAGGGACAGATACGCAGTATTTT.

This sequence joins TRBV6-5 and TRBJ2-5; D is unresolved. CDR1 and CDR2 (germline): MNHEY, SVGAGI. V was shortened by 6 bases and J by 3 bases, with 5 bases between the two germline ends. This CDR3 comprises 11 residues. This CDR3 reads CASRRKETQYF. In DNA form, the CDR3 reads TGTGCCAGCAGGCGGAAAGAGACCCAGTACTTC.

The gene calls are TRBV7-8 and TRBJ2-1; D perhaps matches TRBD2 (5 bases). V was clipped by 7 bases and J by 0 bases, with 10 bases between them. The CDR3 is 14 residues long. Germline V lookup: CDR1 SGHVS, CDR2 FQNEAQ. The CDR3 region is CASKTGISYNEQFF. The DNA for the CDR3 is TGTGCCAGCAAGACGGGGATCTCCTACAATGAGCAGTTCTTC.

The V and J genes are TRBV5-8 and TRBJ2-7; TRBD2 is a possible D gene (6 bases). Per the germline V gene, CDR1 is SGHTS and CDR2 is YDEGEE. Trimming pared 4 bases from V and 7 bases from J, leaving 18 bases between. The CDR3 is made up of 14 amino acids. The CDR3, as DNA: TGTGCCAGCAGCCCAACCGGGGTCGGGGGAGAGCAGTACTTC. This codes for CASSPTGVGGEQYF. The full variable domain, rest sourced from reference TRBV5-8 and TRBJ2-7, is EAGVTQSPTHLIKTRGQQATLRCSPISGHTSVYWYQQALGLGLQFLLWYDEGEERNRGNFPPRFSGRQFPNYSSELNVNALELEDSALYLCASSPTGVGGEQYFGPGTRLTVT.

The chain combines TRBV6-5 with TRBJ2-1; D remains unclear. The CDR3 runs 14 residues. Germline CDR1 and CDR2: MNHEY and SVGAGI. V was trimmed by 7 bases and J by 6 bases, leaving 16 bases between them. DNA of the CDR3: TGTGCCAGCAAATTTGACGGATGGGGCAATGAGCAGTTCTTC. Its translation is CASKFDGWGNEQFF.